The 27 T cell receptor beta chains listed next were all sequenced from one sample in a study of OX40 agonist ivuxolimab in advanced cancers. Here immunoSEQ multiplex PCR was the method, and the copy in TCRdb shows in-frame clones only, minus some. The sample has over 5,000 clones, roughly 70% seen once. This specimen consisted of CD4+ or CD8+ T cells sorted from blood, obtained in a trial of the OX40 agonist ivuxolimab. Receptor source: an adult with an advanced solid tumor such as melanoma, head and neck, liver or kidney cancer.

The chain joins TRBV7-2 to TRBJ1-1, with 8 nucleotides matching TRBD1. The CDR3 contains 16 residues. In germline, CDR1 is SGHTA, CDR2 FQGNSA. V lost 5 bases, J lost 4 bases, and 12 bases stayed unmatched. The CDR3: CASSPRTRTGFTEAFF. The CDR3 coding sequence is TGTGCCAGCAGCCCCAGGACCCGGACAGGGTTCACTGAAGCTTTCTTT.

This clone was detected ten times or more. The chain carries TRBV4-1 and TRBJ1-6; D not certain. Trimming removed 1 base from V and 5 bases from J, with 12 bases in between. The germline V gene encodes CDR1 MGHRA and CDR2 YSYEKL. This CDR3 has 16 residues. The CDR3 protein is CASSQGSRQDNSPLHF. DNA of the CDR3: TGCGCCAGCAGCCAAGGAAGTCGGCAAGATAATTCACCCCTCCACTTT.

The CDR3 DNA sequence: TGTGCCAGCAGTGAAGCTTTCTTT. Translated, it gives CASSEAFF. The V and J genes are TRBV6-1 and TRBJ1-1; D is uncertain. This CDR3 comprises 8 residues. Germline CDR1 reads MNHNS; CDR2 reads SASEGT. V was pared by 0 bases and J by 13 bases, with 0 bases between.

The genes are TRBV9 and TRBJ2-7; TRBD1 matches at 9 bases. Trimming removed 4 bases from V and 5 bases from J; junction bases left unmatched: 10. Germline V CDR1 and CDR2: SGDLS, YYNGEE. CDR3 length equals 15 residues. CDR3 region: CASSRYRDRANEQYF. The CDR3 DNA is TGTGCCAGCAGCCGCTACCGGGACAGGGCCAACGAGCAGTACTTC.

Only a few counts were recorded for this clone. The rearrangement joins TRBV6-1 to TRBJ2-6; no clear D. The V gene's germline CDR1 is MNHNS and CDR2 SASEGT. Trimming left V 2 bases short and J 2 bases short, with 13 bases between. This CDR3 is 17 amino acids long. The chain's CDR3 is CASSEMAFGPGANVLTF. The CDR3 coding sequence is TGTGCCAGCAGTGAAATGGCATTTGGTCCTGGGGCCAACGTCCTGACTTTC.

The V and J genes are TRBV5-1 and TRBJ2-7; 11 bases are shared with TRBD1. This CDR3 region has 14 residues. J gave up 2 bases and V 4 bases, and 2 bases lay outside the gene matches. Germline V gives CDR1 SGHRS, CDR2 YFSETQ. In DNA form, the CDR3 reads TGCGCCAGCAGCGTGGGACAGGGGGCCTACGAGCAGTACTTC. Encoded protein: CASSVGQGAYEQYF.

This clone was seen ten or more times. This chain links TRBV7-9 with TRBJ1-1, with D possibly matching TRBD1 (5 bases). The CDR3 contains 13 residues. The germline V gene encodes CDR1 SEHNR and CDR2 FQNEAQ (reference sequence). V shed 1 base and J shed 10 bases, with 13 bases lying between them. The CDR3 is CASSLGPREGAFF. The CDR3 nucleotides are TGTGCCAGCAGCTTAGGTCCCAGGGAGGGAGCTTTCTTT.

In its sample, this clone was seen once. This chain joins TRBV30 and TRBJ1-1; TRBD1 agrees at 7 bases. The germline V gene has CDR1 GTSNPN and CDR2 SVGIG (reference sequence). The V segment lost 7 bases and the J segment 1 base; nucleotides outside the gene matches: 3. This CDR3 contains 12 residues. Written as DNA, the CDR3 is TGTGCCTCAGAGGGGGCGAACACTGAAGCTTTCTTT. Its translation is CASEGANTEAFF.

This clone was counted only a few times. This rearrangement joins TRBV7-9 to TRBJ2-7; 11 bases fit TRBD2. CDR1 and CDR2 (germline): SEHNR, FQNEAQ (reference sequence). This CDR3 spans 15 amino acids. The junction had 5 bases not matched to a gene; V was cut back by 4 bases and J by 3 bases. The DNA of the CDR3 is TGTGCCAGCAGCTCTCATACTAGCGGGAGCTACGAGCAGTACTTC. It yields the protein CASSSHTSGSYEQYF.

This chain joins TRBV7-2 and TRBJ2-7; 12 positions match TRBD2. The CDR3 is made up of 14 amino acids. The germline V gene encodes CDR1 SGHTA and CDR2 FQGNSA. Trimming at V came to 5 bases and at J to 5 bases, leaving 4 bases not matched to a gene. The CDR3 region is CASSPSGGENEQYF. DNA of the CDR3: TGTGCCAGCAGCCCTAGCGGGGGGGAAAACGAGCAGTACTTC.

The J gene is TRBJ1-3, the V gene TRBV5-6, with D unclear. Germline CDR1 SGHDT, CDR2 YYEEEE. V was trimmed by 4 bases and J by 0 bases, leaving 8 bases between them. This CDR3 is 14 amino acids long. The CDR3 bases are TGTGCCAGCAGCCCGACTTTCTCTGGAAACACCATATATTTT. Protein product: CASSPTFSGNTIYF.

The DNA of the CDR3 is TGTGCCAGCAGCACAGGGGCGAGCTCCTATAATTCACCCCTCCACTTT. This sequence encodes CASSTGASSYNSPLHF. This chain links TRBV9 with TRBJ1-6, with 7 bases aligning to TRBD1. V dropped 4 bases and J dropped 0; count of bases not matched to a gene: 4. This CDR3 has 16 residues. In germline, CDR1 is SGDLS, CDR2 YYNGEE. The entire variable domain, with the rest obtained from reference TRBV9 and TRBJ1-6, is as follows: DSGVTQTPKHLITATGQRVTLRCSPRSGDLSVYWYQQSLDQGLQFLIQYYNGEERAKGNILERFSAQQFPDLHSELNLSSLELGDSALYFCASSTGASSYNSPLHFGNGTRLTVT.

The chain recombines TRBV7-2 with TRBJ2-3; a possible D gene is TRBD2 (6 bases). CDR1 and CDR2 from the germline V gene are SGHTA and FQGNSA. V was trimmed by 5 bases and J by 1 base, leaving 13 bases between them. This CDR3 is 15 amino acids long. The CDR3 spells CASSAGTGGTDTQYF. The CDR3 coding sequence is TGTGCCAGCAGCGCCGGGACGGGGGGCACAGATACGCAGTATTTT. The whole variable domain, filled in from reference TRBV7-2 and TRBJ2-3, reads GAGVSQSPSNKVTEKGKDVELRCDPISGHTALYWYRQSLGQGLEFLIYFQGNSAPDKSGLPSDRFSAERTGGSVSTLTIQRTQQEDSAVYLCASSAGTGGTDTQYFGPGTRLTVL.

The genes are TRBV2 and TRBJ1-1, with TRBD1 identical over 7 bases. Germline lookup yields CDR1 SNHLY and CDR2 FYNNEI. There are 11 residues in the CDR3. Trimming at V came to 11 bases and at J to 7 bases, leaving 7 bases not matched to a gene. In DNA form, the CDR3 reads TGTGCCGGCACAGGGGCCCTTGAAGCTTTCTTT. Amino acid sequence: CAGTGALEAFF.

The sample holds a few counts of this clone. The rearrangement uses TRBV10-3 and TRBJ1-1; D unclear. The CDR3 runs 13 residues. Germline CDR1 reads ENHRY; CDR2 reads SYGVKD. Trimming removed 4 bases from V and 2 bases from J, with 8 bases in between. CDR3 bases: TGTGCCATCAGTGTGGCAGACAACACTGAAGCTTTCTTT. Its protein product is CAISVADNTEAFF.

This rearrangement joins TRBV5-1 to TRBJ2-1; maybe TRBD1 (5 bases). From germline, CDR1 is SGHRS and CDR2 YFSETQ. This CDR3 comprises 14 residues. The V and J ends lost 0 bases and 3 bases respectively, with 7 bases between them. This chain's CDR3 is CASSLGQYYNEQFF. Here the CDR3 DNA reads TGCGCCAGCAGCTTGGGACAGTACTACAATGAGCAGTTCTTC. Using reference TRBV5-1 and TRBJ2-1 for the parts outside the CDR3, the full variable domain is KAGVTQTPRYLIKTRGQQVTLSCSPISGHRSVSWYQQTPGQGLQFLFEYFSETQRNKGNFPGRFSGRQFSNSRSEMNVSTLELGDSALYLCASSLGQYYNEQFFGPGTRLTVL.

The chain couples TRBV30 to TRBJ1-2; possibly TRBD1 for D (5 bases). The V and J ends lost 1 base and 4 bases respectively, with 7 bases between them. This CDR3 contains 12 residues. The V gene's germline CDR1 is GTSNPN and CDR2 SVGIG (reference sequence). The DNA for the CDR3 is TGTGCCTGGAGTGGGGGGGGCTATGGCTACACCTTC. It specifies CAWSGGGYGYTF.

CDR3: CASSLVDSYNEQFF. In DNA form, the CDR3 reads TGCGCCAGCAGCTTGGTGGACTCCTACAATGAGCAGTTCTTC. The rearrangement joins TRBV5-1 to TRBJ2-1, with no clear D. Germline CDR1 SGHRS, CDR2 YFSETQ. The CDR3 runs to 14 residues. V was shortened by 0 bases and J by 0 bases, with 4 bases between the two germline ends.

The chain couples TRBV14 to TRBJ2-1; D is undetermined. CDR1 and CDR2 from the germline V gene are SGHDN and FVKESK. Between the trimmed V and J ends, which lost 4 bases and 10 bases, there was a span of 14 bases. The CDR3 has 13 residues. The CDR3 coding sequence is TGTGCCAGCAGCCTCCGGCCCCTGAAAGAGCAGTTCTTC. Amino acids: CASSLRPLKEQFF.

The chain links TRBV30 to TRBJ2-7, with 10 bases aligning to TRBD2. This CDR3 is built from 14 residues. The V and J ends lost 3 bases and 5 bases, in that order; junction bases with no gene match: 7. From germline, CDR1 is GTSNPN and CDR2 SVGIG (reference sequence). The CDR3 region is CAWRGASGRHEQYF. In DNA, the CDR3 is TGTGCCTGGAGGGGGGCTAGCGGGAGACACGAGCAGTACTTC.

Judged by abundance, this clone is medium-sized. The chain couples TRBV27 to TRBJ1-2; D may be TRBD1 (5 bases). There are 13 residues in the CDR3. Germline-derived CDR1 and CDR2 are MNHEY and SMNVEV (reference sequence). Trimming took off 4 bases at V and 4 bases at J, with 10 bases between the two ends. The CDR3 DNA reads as TGTGCCAGCAGTTATGCAGGGACCTATGGCTACACCTTC. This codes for CASSYAGTYGYTF.

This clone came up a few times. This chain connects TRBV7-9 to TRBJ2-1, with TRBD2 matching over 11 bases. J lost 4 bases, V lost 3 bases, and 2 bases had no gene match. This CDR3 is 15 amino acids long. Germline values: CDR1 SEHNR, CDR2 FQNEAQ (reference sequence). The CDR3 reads CASSLGLAEYNEQFF. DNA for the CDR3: TGTGCCAGCAGCTTGGGACTAGCGGAGTACAATGAGCAGTTCTTC.

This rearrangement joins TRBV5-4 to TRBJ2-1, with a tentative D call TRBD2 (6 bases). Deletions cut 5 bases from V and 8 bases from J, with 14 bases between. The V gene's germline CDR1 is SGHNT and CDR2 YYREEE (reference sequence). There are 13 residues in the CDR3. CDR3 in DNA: TGTGCCAGCAGTGGCGGGATCCCGTATGAGCAGTTCTTC. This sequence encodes CASSGGIPYEQFF.

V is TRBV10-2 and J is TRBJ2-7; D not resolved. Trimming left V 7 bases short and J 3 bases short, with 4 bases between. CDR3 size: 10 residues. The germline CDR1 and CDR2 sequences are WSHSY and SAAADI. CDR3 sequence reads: CASKDYEQYF. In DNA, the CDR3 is TGCGCCAGCAAGGACTACGAGCAGTACTTC.

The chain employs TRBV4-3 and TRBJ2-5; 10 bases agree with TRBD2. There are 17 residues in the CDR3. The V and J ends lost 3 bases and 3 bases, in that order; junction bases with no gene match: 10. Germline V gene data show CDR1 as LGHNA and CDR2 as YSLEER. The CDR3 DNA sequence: TGCGCCAGCAGCCAGACTCCTAGCGGGAGAGGCGAAGAGACCCAGTACTTC. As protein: CASSQTPSGRGEETQYF.

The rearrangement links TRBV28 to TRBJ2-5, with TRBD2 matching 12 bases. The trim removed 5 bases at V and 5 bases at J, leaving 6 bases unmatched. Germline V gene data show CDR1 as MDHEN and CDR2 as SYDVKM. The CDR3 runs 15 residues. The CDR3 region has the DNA TGTGCCAGCAGTGGGCTAGCGGGGGGGAGGGAGACCCAGTACTTC. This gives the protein CASSGLAGGRETQYF.

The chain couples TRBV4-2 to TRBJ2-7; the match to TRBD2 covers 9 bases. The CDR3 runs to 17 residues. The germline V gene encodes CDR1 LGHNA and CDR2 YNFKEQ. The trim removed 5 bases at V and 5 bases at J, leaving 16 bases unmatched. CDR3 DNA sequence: TGTGCCAGCAGCAGGACTAGCGAGACCTTCATGAGTGACGAGCAGTACTTC. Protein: CASSRTSETFMSDEQYF.